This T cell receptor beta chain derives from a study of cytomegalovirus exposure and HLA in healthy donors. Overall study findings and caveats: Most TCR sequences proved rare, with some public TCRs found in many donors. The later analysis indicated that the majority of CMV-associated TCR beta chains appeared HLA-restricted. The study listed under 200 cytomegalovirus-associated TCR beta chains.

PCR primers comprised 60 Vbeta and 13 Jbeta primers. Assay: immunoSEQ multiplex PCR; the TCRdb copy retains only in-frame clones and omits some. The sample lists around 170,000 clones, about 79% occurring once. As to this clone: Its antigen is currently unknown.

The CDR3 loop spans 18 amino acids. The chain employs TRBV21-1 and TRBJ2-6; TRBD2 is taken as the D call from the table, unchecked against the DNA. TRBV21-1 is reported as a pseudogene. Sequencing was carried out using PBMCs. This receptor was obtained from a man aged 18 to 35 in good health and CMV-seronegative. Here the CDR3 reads CASSSDGRDSTGANVLTF. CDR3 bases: TGTGCCAGCAGCTCCGATGGGCGGGATTCGACTGGGGCCAACGTCCTGACTTTC.